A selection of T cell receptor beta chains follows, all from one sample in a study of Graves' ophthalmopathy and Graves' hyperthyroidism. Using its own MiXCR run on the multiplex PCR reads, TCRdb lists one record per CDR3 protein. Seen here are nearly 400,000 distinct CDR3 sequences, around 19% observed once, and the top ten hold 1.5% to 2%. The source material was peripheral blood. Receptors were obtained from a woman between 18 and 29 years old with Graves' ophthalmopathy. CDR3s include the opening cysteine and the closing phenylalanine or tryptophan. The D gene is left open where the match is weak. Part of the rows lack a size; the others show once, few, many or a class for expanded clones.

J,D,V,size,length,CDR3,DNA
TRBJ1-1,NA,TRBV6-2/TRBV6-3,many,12,CASSPFGTEAFF,TGTGCCAGCAGTCCGTTCGGCACTGAAGCTTTCTTT
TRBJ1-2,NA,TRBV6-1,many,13,CASSGTRNYGYTF,TGTGCCAGCAGTGGAACCAGGAACTATGGCTACACCTTC
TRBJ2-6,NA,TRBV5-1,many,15,CASSLQAPGANVLTF,TGCGCCAGCAGCTTACAGGCTCCTGGGGCCAACGTCCTGACTTTC
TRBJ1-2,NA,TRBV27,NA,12,CASRAEDYGYTF,TGTGCCAGCAGGGCGGAGGACTATGGCTACACCTTC
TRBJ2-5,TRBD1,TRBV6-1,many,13,CASREGGAETQYF,TGTGCCAGCAGGGAAGGGGGCGCAGAGACCCAGTACTTC
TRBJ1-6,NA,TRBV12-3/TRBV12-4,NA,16,CASSLDRRPFNSPLHF,TGTGCCAGCAGTTTAGACAGGCGACCTTTTAATTCACCCCTCCACTTT
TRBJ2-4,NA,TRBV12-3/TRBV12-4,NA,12,CASSLEGTIQYF,TGTGCCAGCAGTTTAGAGGGCACCATTCAGTACTTC
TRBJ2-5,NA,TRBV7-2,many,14,CASSLLDYQETQYF,TGTGCCAGCAGCTTACTCGACTACCAAGAGACCCAGTACTTC
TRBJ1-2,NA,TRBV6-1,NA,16,CASSERRAGANYGYTF,TGTGCCAGCAGTGAAAGGAGGGCAGGGGCTAACTATGGCTACACCTTC
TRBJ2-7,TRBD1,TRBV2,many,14,CASRDGTVLYEQYF,TGTGCCAGCAGGGATGGGACAGTCCTCTACGAGCAGTACTTC
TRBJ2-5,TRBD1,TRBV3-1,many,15,CASSQGQGHQETQYF,TGTGCCAGCAGCCAGGGACAGGGGCACCAAGAGACCCAGTACTTC
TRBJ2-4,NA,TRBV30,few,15,CAWSVTRRAQNIQYF,TGTGCCTGGAGTGTAACCAGGAGAGCCCAAAACATTCAGTACTTC
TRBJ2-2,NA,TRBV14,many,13,CASSRLSGGELFF,TGTGCCAGCAGCCGTCTCTCGGGCGGGGAGCTGTTTTTT
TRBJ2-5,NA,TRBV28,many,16,CASSSILLGRQETQYF,TGTGCCAGCAGTTCCATCCTACTAGGGCGGCAAGAGACCCAGTACTTC
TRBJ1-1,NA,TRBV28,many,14,CASSPGAMNTEAFF,TGTGCCAGCAGCCCTGGGGCCATGAACACTGAAGCTTTCTTT
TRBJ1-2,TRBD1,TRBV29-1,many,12,CSVYDRAPGYTF,TGCAGCGTTTACGACAGGGCGCCGGGCTACACCTTC